One and the same sample provided the 21 T cell receptor beta chains below, sequenced in a study of response to subunit inactivated influenza vaccine. From the RT-PCR reads, TCRdb called clonotypes with MiXCR, one entry per CDR3 protein. The sample records 200,000 to 300,000 distinct CDR3 sequences, 9% to 15% being singletons. Sequenced here: non-naive T cells sorted from PBMCs, sampled 14 to 15 days before vaccination. The source is a man aged 45-65 years who received an inactivated influenza vaccine.

The gene calls are TRBV5-1 and TRBJ1-1, with D unclear. V was clipped by 1 base and J by 0 bases, with 13 bases between them. This CDR3 spans 16 amino acids. In germline, CDR1 is SGHRS, CDR2 YFSETQ. The CDR3 DNA is TGCGCCAGCAGCTTGATGGCGAGAACCATGAACACTGAAGCTTTCTTT. Amino acids: CASSLMARTMNTEAFF.

This chain uses TRBV4-1 with TRBJ2-1; possibly TRBD1 for D (6 bases). Germline CDR1 is MGHRA and CDR2 is YSYEKL. V was clipped by 4 bases and J by 8 bases, with 18 bases between them. The CDR3 has 15 amino acids. CDR3 DNA sequence: TGCGCCAGCAGCCTTCAGGGGTATTTGGTCGATGAGCAGTTCTTC. It yields the protein CASSLQGYLVDEQFF.

As concerns this clonotype: At one of its ends the junction is not consistent with the germline gene, which may arise from a read error. The chain joins TRBV4-2 to TRBJ2-1; D unclear. The CDR3 spans 14 residues. CDR1 is LGHNA and CDR2 is YNFKEQ in the germline V gene. CDR3 amino acids: CAISPGLYYNEQFF. The CDR3 coding sequence is TGTGCCATCAGCCCCGGCCTTTACTACAATGAGCAGTTCTTC.

This clonotype was detected ten times or more. The chain combines TRBV12-3 or TRBV12-4 with TRBJ2-7; D call uncertain. Trimming removed 6 bases from V and 3 bases from J, with 12 bases in between. The CDR3 extends over 13 amino acids. CDR3 sequence: CASRSRRRYEQYF. The CDR3 region has the DNA TGTGCCAGCAGATCCAGGAGACGCTACGAGCAGTACTTC.

V and J are TRBV28 and TRBJ2-7, with 12 positions matching TRBD1. Germline lookup yields CDR1 MDHEN and CDR2 SYDVKM. V was clipped by 3 bases and J by 3 bases; unmatched bases: 6. This CDR3 has 16 residues. The CDR3 coding sequence is TGTGCCAGCAGTTTCTCCCGGGACAGGGGGCGCTACGAGCAGTACTTC. It codes for CASSFSRDRGRYEQYF.

The CDR3 protein is CASSSIGAGDNEKLFF. The CDR3 DNA reads TGTGCCAGCAGCTCAATAGGCGCAGGAGATAATGAAAAACTGTTTTTT. V usage is TRBV7-2 and J usage is TRBJ1-4; D not certain. CDR1 SGHTA and CDR2 FQGNSA come from the germline V gene. Deletions cut 4 bases from V and 4 bases from J, with 16 bases between. The CDR3 extends over 16 amino acids. Based on the CDR3 plus reference TRBV7-2 and TRBJ1-4, the full variable domain is GAGVSQSPSNKVTEKGKDVELRCDPISGHTALYWYRQSLGQGLEFLIYFQGNSAPDKSGLPSDRFSAERTGGSVSTLTIQRTQQEDSAVYLCASSSIGAGDNEKLFFGSGTQLSVL.

This clonotype has just a few counts. This rearrangement joins TRBV4-3 to TRBJ2-5; the match to TRBD2 covers 10 bases. This CDR3 contains 18 residues. From germline, CDR1 is LGHNA and CDR2 YSLEER. V was clipped by 0 bases and J by 5 bases; unmatched bases: 12. Here the CDR3 reads CASSQDVPSGGAGETQYF. As DNA, the CDR3 is TGCGCCAGCAGCCAAGATGTGCCCAGCGGGGGGGCCGGGGAGACCCAGTACTTC.

This clonotype appeared a few times. The J gene is TRBJ1-1, the V gene TRBV10-3; 9 positions match TRBD1. Trimming cost V 0 bases and J 3 bases; bases outside gene matches: 8. The germline V gene encodes CDR1 ENHRY and CDR2 SYGVKD. This CDR3 spans 17 amino acids. The CDR3 region has the DNA TGTGCCATCAGTGAGTCGAGAGGACAGGGGCGGGACACTGAAGCTTTCTTT. Its protein product is CAISESRGQGRDTEAFF.

The chain carries TRBV6-1 and TRBJ2-3; D gene uncertain. CDR1 MNHNS and CDR2 SASEGT come from the germline V gene. The ends were cut back, 9 bases at V and 2 bases at J, with 15 bases in the middle. The CDR3 has 14 residues. The CDR3 DNA reads TGTGCCAGTAAGGGCGTCCAGACCACAGATACGCAGTATTTT. Translated: CASKGVQTTDTQYF.

This clonotype turned up a few times. The chain combines TRBV5-1 with TRBJ1-1, with 8 bases matching TRBD1. V gave up 4 bases and J gave up 1 base; unmatched junction bases: 6. This CDR3 spans 15 amino acids. Looked up from germline, CDR1 is SGHRS and CDR2 is YFSETQ. In DNA, the CDR3 is TGCGCCAGCAGCCCAAAAGGACAGGGGAACACTGAAGCTTTCTTT. Translated: CASSPKGQGNTEAFF.

This chain links TRBV7-2 with TRBJ2-3; the match to TRBD2 covers 7 bases. CDR3 length equals 15 residues. Germline CDR1 is SGHTA and CDR2 is FQGNSA. With V trimmed by 4 bases and J by 4 bases, 8 bases remained unmatched. CDR3 sequence reads: CASSYLGSGSDTQYF. In nucleotides, the CDR3 is TGTGCCAGCAGCTACTTGGGTAGCGGGTCAGATACGCAGTATTTT.

The chain employs TRBV5-1 and TRBJ2-3, with 12 bases matching TRBD2. The CDR3 runs to 17 residues. The ends lost 3 bases at V and 2 bases at J; junction bases unmatched: 7. CDR1 is SGHRS, CDR2 YFSETQ, per germline. The DNA for the CDR3 is TGCGCCAGCAGCTCAGGACTAGCGGGGCCCAACACAGATACGCAGTATTTT. Translation gives CASSSGLAGPNTDTQYF.

A few counts support this clonotype. This sequence joins TRBV7-2 and TRBJ2-1; 9 positions match TRBD2. Trimming at V came to 1 base and at J to 8 bases, leaving 6 bases not matched to a gene. This CDR3 has 15 amino acids. The germline V gene encodes CDR1 SGHTA and CDR2 FQGNSA. Here the CDR3 reads CASSLVAGGHDEQFF. In DNA, the CDR3 is TGTGCCAGCAGCTTAGTTGCGGGGGGGCATGATGAGCAGTTCTTC.

This clonotype has only a few counts. The CDR3 protein is CASSTRQPQHF. In DNA, the CDR3 is TGTGCCAGCAGCACGAGGCAGCCCCAGCATTTT. The rearrangement links TRBV6-1 to TRBJ1-5; D gene ambiguous. Between the trimmed V and J ends, which lost 6 bases and 7 bases, there was a span of 7 bases. This CDR3 contains 11 residues. The germline gives CDR1 MNHNS, CDR2 SASEGT.

This clonotype occurred a few times. The chain couples TRBV18 to TRBJ2-7; a weak D match, TRBD1 (6 bases). In germline, CDR1 is KGHSH, CDR2 LQKENI. The CDR3 loop spans 14 amino acids. V lost 6 bases, J lost 6 bases, and 18 bases lay in between. The CDR3 DNA follows: TGTGCCAGCTCCGTCTTACAGGGTCAGGGCGAGCAGTACTTC. Protein: CASSVLQGQGEQYF. Combining the CDR3 with reference TRBV18 and TRBJ2-7 gives the whole variable domain NAGVMQNPRHLVRRRGQEARLRCSPMKGHSHVYWYRQLPEEGLKFMVYLQKENIIDESGMPKERFSAEFPKEGPSILRIQQVVRGDSAAYFCASSVLQGQGEQYFGPGTRLTVT.

This clonotype was seen many times. The V call is TRBV20-1, the J call TRBJ2-7; no clear D gene. Germline V CDR1 and CDR2: DFQATT, SNEGSKA (reference sequence). CDR3 length: 10 amino acids. V was pared by 6 bases and J by 3 bases, with 6 bases between. The CDR3 is CSANDYEQYF. As DNA, the CDR3 is TGCAGTGCCAACGACTACGAGCAGTACTTC.

The CDR3 is CASSQAHRGANVLTF. The CDR3 DNA sequence: TGTGCCAGCAGCCAAGCTCACAGGGGGGCCAACGTCCTGACTTTC. V gene TRBV3-1 combines with J gene TRBJ2-6, with D maybe TRBD1 (5 bases). The CDR3 sequence is 15 residues long. Germline V CDR1 and CDR2: LGHDT, YNNKEL (reference sequence). V lost 1 base and J 4 bases, leaving 8 bases between the germline ends. Filled out from reference TRBV3-1 and TRBJ2-6, the complete variable domain reads DTAVSQTPKYLVTQMGNDKSIKCEQNLGHDTMYWYKQDSKKFLKIMFSYNNKELIINETVPNRFSPKSPDKAHLNLHINSLELGDSAVYFCASSQAHRGANVLTFGAGSRLTVL.

The V gene is TRBV20-1, the J gene TRBJ2-3, with TRBD1 identical over 7 bases. V trimming: 5 bases; J trimming: 2 bases; junction bases outside the gene matches: 16. The germline V gene encodes CDR1 DFQATT and CDR2 SNEGSKA (reference sequence). The CDR3 has 17 amino acids. CDR3 in amino acids: CSAGPFVGQGVTDTQYF. CDR3 bases: TGCAGTGCTGGCCCTTTTGTGGGTCAGGGGGTCACAGATACGCAGTATTTT.

There are a few counts of this clonotype. The rearrangement uses TRBV7-2 and TRBJ2-1; 9 nucleotides match TRBD2. The J segment lost 9 bases and the V segment lost 2 bases, leaving 5 bases of the junction unmatched. Germline V lookup: CDR1 SGHTA, CDR2 FQGNSA. This CDR3 is built from 14 residues. This chain's CDR3 is CASSLKRGEGEQFF. In nucleotides, the CDR3 is TGTGCCAGCAGCTTAAAGCGGGGGGAGGGTGAGCAGTTCTTC.

This chain connects TRBV29-1 to TRBJ2-1, with 7 bases identical to TRBD2. The CDR3 totals 14 residues. CDR1 and CDR2 (germline): SQVTM, ANQGSEA. Trimming removed 3 bases from V and 4 bases from J; junction bases left unmatched: 6. CDR3 nucleotides: TGCAGCGTTGATTTGAGCGGGATATACAATGAGCAGTTCTTC. As protein: CSVDLSGIYNEQFF.

The chain is built from TRBV7-9 and TRBJ2-5; D gene unclear. The CDR3 consists of 14 residues. V gave up 7 bases and J gave up 0 bases, with 12 bases separating them. Germline assignment: CDR1 SEHNR and CDR2 FQNEAQ (reference sequence). CDR3 DNA sequence: TGTGCCAGCACCCGTATGACACACCAAGAGACCCAGTACTTC. It is translated as CASTRMTHQETQYF.